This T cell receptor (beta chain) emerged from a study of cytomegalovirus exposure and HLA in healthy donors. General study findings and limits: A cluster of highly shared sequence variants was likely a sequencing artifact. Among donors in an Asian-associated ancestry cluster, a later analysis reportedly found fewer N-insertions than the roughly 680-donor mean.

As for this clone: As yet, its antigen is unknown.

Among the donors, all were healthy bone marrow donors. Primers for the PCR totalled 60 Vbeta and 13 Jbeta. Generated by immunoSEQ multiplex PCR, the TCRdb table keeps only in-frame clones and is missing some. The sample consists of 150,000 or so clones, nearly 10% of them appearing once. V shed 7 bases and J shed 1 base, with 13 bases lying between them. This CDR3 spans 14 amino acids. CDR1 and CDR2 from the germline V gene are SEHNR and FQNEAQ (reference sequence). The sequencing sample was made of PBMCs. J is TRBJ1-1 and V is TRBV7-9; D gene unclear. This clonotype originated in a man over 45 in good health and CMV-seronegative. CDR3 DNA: TGTGCCAGCATGAAACCGAGACAGAACACTGAAGCTTTCTTT. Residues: CASMKPRQNTEAFF.